This record covers a single T cell receptor (beta chain). This clone was counted a single time. No cognate antigen has been identified for it. No much larger clone exists at a distance of one base, and base qualities are not known. The CDR3 regions of human TCRbeta chains were analyzed by immunosequencing. Per the original workflow: TCRs in the repertoires were compared against a reference library of SARS-CoV-2-specific TCRs that had been generated with the MIRA antigen-specificity platform. Breadth was defined as the fraction of unique TCRs that were SARS-CoV-2-associated. Depth was defined as the fraction of total T cells that were SARS-CoV-2-associated. Using the MIRA data, every spike-specific TCR was mapped to the spike region that the TCR reacted to and assigned to either a CD4 or a CD8 class. Log10-transformed breadth and depth values were compared by one-way ANOVA with Sidak's multiple comparisons tests. The source is immuneACCESS, and TCRdb retained only in-frame sequences with V and J called. Part of the clones is not carried over; for the studies checked, unresolved V genes explain less than half of this, and the remainder is unexplained. V and J calls and clone size are copied from that table; D and trimming were computed from the DNA. The sample data list approximately 190,000 clones, and 85% to 90% of these were observed just once. The ten biggest clones cover less than 3% of the sample.

This specimen belongs to a study of T cell responses to AZD1222 COVID-19 vaccine (dated by TCRdb to the early 2020s). Concerning the study at large: TCR sequencing covered more than 230 trial participants: 200 to 220 given two doses of AZD1222 and approximately 26 given two doses of MenACWY control vaccine. Trial participants were enrolled by age into 18-55, 56-69 and 70-plus year subgroups, with about 150, 28 and 57 TCR-sequenced participants respectively. Broader findings and caveats from the paper: The vaccine-associated CD4 TCRs covered the entire spike protein, and the dominant responses fell in regions 160-218 and 743-854. Nearly half of unique spike-specific TCRs reportedly recognized epitopes outside regions mutated in the B.1.351 and B.1.1.7 variants. Participants were mostly white British and included more females than males, and it was suggested by the authors that clonal diversity may have been underestimated. In the small 56-69-year group, the increase in depth fell short of significance, most likely because of low power. Conclusions about previously exposed vaccinees are limited because only six or seven AZD1222 recipients were SARS-CoV-2 seropositive at baseline. Because no day 14 peak-response samples were available, the repertoires could be characterized only after the peak T cell response. Spike-specific TCR breadth and depth rose significantly after two AZD1222 doses compared with day 0 and with MenACWY recipients.

The germline V gene supplies CDR1 SGDLS and CDR2 YYNGEE. Inclusive of the bounding cysteine and phenylalanine, the CDR3 is 15 residues long. Only the CDR3 region is kept as DNA, spanning 45 bases read in frame from base 1. Deletion took 1 base off V and 7 bases off J, with a span of 14 bases between the germline ends. The sample's time point, from its label and the paper: baseline before first vaccination. In the paper's terms, the treatment or condition label means: meningococcal conjugate vaccine given as trial control. The vaccinee samples were drawn from two UK trials, COV001 and COV002, one of which was a single-blind randomized controlled phase 2/3 trial testing AZD1222 (ChAdOx1 nCoV-19) in healthy adults. For TCRbeta chain sequencing, PBMC samples from trial participants were taken at day 0 and at day 28 after the second dose.

The sequenced sample was peripheral blood, obtained on day 0 of MenACWY control vaccination. The sequence is built from TRBV9 and TRBJ2-2; TRBD1 is a weak D gene call, 6 bases matching. This receptor was taken from an adult in good health. Here is the DNA: TGTGCCAGCAGCGTATGGGGGCCCCCCGGCGGGGAGCTGTTTTTT. Its product reads: CASSVWGPPGGELFF. Reference TRBV9 and TRBJ2-2 proteins supply the regions before and after the CDR3; the full variable domain is: DSGVTQTPKHLITATGQRVTLRCSPRSGDLSVYWYQQSLDQGLQFLIQYYNGEERAKGNILERFSAQQFPDLHSELNLSSLELGDSALYFCASSVWGPPGGELFFGEGSRLTVL.